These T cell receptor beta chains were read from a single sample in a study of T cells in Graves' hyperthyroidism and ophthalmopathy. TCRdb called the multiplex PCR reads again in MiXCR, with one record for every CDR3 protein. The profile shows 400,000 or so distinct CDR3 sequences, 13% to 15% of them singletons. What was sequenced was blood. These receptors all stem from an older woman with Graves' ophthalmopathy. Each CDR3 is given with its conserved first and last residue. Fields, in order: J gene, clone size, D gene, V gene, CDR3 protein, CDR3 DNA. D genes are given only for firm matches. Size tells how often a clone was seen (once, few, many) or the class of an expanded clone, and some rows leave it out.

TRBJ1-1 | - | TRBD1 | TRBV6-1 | CATGQGRNTEAFF | TGTGCCACTGGACAGGGGCGGAACACTGAAGCTTTCTTT
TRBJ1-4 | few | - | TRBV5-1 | CASSKGGGDNEKLFF | TGCGCCAGCAGCAAAGGAGGGGGAGATAATGAAAAACTGTTTTTT
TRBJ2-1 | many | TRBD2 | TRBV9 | CASSVDGLAGSSYNEQFF | TGTGCCAGCAGCGTAGACGGTCTAGCGGGGAGCTCCTACAATGAGCAGTTCTTC
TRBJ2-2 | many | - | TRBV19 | CASSIVTVNTGELFF | TGTGCCAGTAGTATCGTTACAGTGAACACCGGGGAGCTGTTTTTT
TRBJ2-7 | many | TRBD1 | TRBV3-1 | CASSRGQGHEQYF | TGTGCCAGCAGCCGAGGACAGGGACACGAGCAGTACTTC
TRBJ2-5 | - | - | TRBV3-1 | CASRPPGDQTQYF | TGTGCCAGCAGGCCCCCAGGGGATCAGACCCAGTACTTC
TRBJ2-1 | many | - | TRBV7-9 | CASRLGASDEQFF | TGTGCCAGCAGACTCGGGGCAAGCGATGAGCAGTTCTTC
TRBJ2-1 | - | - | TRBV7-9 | CASSSPTEQFF | TGTGCCAGCAGCTCCCCCACTGAGCAGTTCTTC
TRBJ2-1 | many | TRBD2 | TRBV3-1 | CASSHATSGSTYNEQFF | TGTGCCAGCAGCCACGCGACTAGCGGGAGTACCTACAATGAGCAGTTCTTC
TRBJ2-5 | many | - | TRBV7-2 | CASNLGEWRGQETQYF | TGTGCCAGCAACTTAGGGGAGTGGCGAGGCCAAGAGACCCAGTACTTC
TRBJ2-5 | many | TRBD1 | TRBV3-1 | CASSQGTGFQETQYF | TGTGCCAGCAGCCAGGGGACAGGGTTCCAAGAGACCCAGTACTTC
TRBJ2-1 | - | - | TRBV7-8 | CASSIYGSEPSNEQFF | TGTGCCAGCAGCATCTACGGGAGCGAACCGAGCAATGAGCAGTTCTTC
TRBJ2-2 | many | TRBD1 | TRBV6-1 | CASSFLGQAKNPRTGELFF | TGTGCCAGCAGCTTCCTGGGACAGGCTAAAAACCCCCGGACCGGGGAGCTGTTTTTT
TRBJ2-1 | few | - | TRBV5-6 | CASSDLITGEQFF | TGTGCCAGCAGCGACTTGATTACGGGTGAGCAGTTCTTC
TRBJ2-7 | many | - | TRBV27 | CASSGPPGSEQYF | TGTGCCAGCAGTGGCCCCCCGGGCTCCGAGCAGTACTTC
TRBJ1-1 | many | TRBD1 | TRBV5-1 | CASSEFGQGNTEAFF | TGCGCCAGCAGCGAGTTCGGACAGGGGAACACTGAAGCTTTCTTT
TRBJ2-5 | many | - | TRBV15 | CATSRALDGVETQYF | TGTGCCACCAGCAGGGCCCTTGATGGAGTGGAGACCCAGTACTTC
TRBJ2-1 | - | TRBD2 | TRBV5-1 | CASSLGPGPTSGINEQFF | TGCGCCAGCAGCTTGGGGCCAGGCCCTACTAGCGGGATCAATGAGCAGTTCTTC
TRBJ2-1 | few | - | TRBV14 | CASSQASGIRDRINNEQFF | TGTGCCAGCAGCCAAGCTTCGGGGATCCGGGACCGAATTAACAATGAGCAGTTCTTC
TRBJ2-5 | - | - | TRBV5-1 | CASSLLPKETQYF | TGCGCCAGCAGCTTGCTACCCAAAGAGACCCAGTACTTC
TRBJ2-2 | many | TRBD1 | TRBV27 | CASSPMGQGFGELFF | TGTGCCAGCAGTCCGATGGGACAGGGGTTCGGGGAGCTGTTTTTT
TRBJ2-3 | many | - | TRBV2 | CASREGAATDTQYF | TGTGCCAGCAGGGAAGGGGCAGCCACAGATACGCAGTATTTT